This TCR beta chain was profiled in a study of cytotoxic CD8 clonotypes in ibrutinib-treated CLL. Assay used: immunoSEQ multiplex PCR; TCRdb lists only in-frame clones, some missing. The table has 90,000 to 150,000 clones, under 70% seen once. The V and J ends lost 4 bases and 11 bases, in that order; junction bases with no gene match: 9. CDR1 and CDR2 (germline): SGHRS, YFSETQ. The CDR3 has 14 residues. This clone was recorded a few times. This clonotype was obtained from a human donor with chronic lymphocytic leukemia. The sequences come from PBMCs, collected after 24 months of ibrutinib treatment. The V gene is TRBV5-1, the J gene TRBJ1-6, with 7 bases matching TRBD1. The CDR3 here is CASSRTGESTPLHF. The CDR3 coding sequence is TGCGCCAGCAGCCGCACAGGGGAAAGTACACCCCTCCACTTT.